This T cell receptor beta chain was profiled in a study of Ad26.COV2.S vaccination and SARS-CoV-2 variants. Across the whole study: Donor was assigned to the Ad26.COV2.S arm of trial COV1001. Administration of Ad26.COV2.S was intramuscular, either once or twice 56 days apart.

Study results and caveats: Responses of T cells in total may have been underestimated by the TCR breadth and depth analyses.

As to this clone: What it recognizes is unknown.

The repertoire was sequenced with immunoSEQ multiplex PCR; TCRdb's copy has only in-frame clones and lacks some. The sample shows 380,000 or so clones, 88% of them seen only once. Regarding treatment: some 19 received Ad26.COV2.S at low or high dose, single or two shots; 5 received placebo; per-sample allocation not given. Samples came from day 63 after the first vaccine or placebo injection. A Boston donor was an adult aged 18-55 years. Deletions cut 4 bases from V and 8 bases from J, with 11 bases between. The CDR3 sequence is 11 residues long. Germline V CDR1 and CDR2: GTSNPN, SVGIG (reference sequence).

The sample consisted of peripheral blood, taken in a trial of Ad26.COV2.S vaccine versus placebo. The V and J genes are TRBV30 and TRBJ1-2; TRBD1 is a possible D gene (6 bases). The clonotype was recovered from a person between 18 and 65 years old who received the Ad26.COV2.S COVID-19 vaccine or a placebo. The CDR3 sequence: CAWKTGIGYTF. The CDR3 DNA reads TGTGCCTGGAAAACAGGGATCGGCTACACCTTC.